This T cell receptor beta chain was captured by sequencing in a study of response to subunit inactivated influenza vaccine. Overall study findings and caveats: The authors suggested that few new T cells are recruited per seasonal influenza vaccination.

Concerning this clonotype itself: Its antigen is not identified.

TCRdb re-called the RT-PCR reads with MiXCR, one entry per CDR3 protein. The top ten clones hold around 13% of a sample with approximately 500,000 distinct CDR3 sequences, 13% of them seen once. V lost 0 bases, J lost 2 bases, and 8 bases lay in between. CDR3 length: 14 residues. Germline lookup yields CDR1 SGHRS and CDR2 YFSETQ. The sample in question was PBMCs from blood, obtained roughly 47 days after vaccination. The chain employs TRBV5-1 and TRBJ1-1; no clear D. This clonotype was sampled from a man over 45 who received an inactivated influenza vaccine. The CDR3 nucleotides read TGCGCCAGCAGCTTGGCCGAGGTAAACACTGAAGCTTTCTTT. It encodes CASSLAEVNTEAFF. Variable domain in full (rest from reference TRBV5-1 and TRBJ1-1): KAGVTQTPRYLIKTRGQQVTLSCSPISGHRSVSWYQQTPGQGLQFLFEYFSETQRNKGNFPGRFSGRQFSNSRSEMNVSTLELGDSALYLCASSLAEVNTEAFFGQGTRLTVV.